This section outlines one TCR beta chain sequence together with its context. Its target is not known. Unique molecular identifiers featured in each of the TCR beta cDNA libraries. One entry per CDR3 protein results from TCRdb running MiXCR on the PCR reads. Among about 810,000 distinct CDR3 sequences, around 53% were seen once, and the ten largest hold 4.6%. In germline, CDR1 is LGHDT, CDR2 YNNKEL (reference sequence). The CDR3 spans 15 residues. V was pared by 0 bases and J by 5 bases, with 13 bases between. The sample originates from a study of post-analysis software for immune sequencing data. Whole-study findings and limits: Compared with controls, patients had more of about five TRBV segments, including TRBV5-6, TRBV5-1 and TRBV20-1.

Sequencing was carried out using blood. This clonotype was sampled from a girl aged 5-17 years with multiple sclerosis. This rearrangement joins TRBV3-1 to TRBJ1-2, with D maybe TRBD1 (5 bases). CDR3 nucleotide sequence: TGTGCCAGCAGCCAAGATTGGCAGGGTGGGTATGGCTACACCTTC. Protein product: CASSQDWQGGYGYTF.